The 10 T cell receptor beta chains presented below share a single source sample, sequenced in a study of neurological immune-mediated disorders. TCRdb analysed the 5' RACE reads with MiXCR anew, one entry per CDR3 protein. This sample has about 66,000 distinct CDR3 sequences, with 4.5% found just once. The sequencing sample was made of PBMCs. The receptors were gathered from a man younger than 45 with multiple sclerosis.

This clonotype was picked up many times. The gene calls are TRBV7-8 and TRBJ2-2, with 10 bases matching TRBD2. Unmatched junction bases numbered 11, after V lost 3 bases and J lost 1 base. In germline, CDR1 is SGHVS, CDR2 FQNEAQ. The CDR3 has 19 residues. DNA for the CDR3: TGTGCCAGCAGCTTCCCGTTCGGGGCTAGCGGGGGGAACACCGGGGAGCTGTTTTTT. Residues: CASSFPFGASGGNTGELFF.

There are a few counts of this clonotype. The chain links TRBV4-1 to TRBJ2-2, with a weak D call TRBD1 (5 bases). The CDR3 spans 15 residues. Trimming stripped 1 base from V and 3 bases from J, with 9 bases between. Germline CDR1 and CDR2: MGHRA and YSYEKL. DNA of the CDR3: TGCGCCAGCAGCCAAGCAGCCAGGGACACCGGGGAGCTGTTTTTT. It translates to CASSQAARDTGELFF.

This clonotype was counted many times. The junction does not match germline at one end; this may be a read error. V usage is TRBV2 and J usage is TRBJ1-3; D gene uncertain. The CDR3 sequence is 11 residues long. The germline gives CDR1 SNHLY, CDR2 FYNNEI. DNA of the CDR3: TGTGCCAGCAGTAACAGAGGGCCCATGTCCTTT. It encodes CASSNRGPMSF.

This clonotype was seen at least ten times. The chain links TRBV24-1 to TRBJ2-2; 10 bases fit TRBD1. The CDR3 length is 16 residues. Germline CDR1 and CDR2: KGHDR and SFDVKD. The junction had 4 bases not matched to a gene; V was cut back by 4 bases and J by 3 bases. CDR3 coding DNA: TGTGCCACCAGTGACCCCGGGACAGGGGACACCGGGGAGCTGTTTTTT. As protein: CATSDPGTGDTGELFF.

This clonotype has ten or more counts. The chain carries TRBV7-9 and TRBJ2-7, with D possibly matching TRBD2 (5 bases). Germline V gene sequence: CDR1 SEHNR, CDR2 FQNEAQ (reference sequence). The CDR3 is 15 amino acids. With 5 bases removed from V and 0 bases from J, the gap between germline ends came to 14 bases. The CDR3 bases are TGTGCCAGCAGCGACCTCCTCCGGGGCTCCTACGAGCAGTACTTC. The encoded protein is CASSDLLRGSYEQYF.

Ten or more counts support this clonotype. CDR3 sequence: CSARDRRGDTEAFF. The CDR3 coding sequence is TGCAGTGCTAGAGATCGGAGGGGGGACACTGAAGCTTTCTTT. The chain joins TRBV20-1 to TRBJ1-1; TRBD1 might be the D (6 bases). The ends were cut back, 0 bases at V and 3 bases at J, with 11 bases in the middle. Germline values: CDR1 DFQATT, CDR2 SNEGSKA (reference sequence). The CDR3 has 14 residues.

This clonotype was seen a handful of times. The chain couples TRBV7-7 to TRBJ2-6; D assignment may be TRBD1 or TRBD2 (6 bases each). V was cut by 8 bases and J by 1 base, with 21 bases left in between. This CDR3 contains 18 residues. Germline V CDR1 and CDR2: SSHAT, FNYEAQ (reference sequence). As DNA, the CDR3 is TGTGCCAGCCGGTTAGGGGGGAACTTGCGTTCTGGGGCCAACGTCCTGACTTTC. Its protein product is CASRLGGNLRSGANVLTF. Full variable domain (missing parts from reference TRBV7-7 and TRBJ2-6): GAGVSQSPRYKVTKRGQDVTLRCDPISSHATLYWYQQALGQGPEFLTYFNYEAQPDKSGLPSDRFSAERPEGSISTLTIQRTEQRDSAMYRCASRLGGNLRSGANVLTFGAGSRLTVL.

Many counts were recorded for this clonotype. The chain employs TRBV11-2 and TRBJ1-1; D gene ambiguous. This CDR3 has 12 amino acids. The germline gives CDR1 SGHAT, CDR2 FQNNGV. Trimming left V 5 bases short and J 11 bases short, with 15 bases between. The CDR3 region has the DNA TGTGCCAGCAGCGTTAGTCTTCTGGAGGCTTTCTTT. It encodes CASSVSLLEAFF.

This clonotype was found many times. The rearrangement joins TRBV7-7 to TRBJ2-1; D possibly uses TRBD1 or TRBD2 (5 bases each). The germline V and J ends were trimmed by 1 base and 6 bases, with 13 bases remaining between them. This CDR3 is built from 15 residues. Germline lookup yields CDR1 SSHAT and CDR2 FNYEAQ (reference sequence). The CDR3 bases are TGTGCCAGCAGCTTAGAGGTGGGGGACGCCAATGAGCAGTTCTTC. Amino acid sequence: CASSLEVGDANEQFF.

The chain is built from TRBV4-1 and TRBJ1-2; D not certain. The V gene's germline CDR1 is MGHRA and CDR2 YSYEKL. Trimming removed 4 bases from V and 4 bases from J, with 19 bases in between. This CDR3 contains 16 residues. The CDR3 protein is CASSPSQREIFYGYTF. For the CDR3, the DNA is TGCGCCAGCAGCCCATCTCAAAGGGAGATTTTCTATGGCTACACCTTC.